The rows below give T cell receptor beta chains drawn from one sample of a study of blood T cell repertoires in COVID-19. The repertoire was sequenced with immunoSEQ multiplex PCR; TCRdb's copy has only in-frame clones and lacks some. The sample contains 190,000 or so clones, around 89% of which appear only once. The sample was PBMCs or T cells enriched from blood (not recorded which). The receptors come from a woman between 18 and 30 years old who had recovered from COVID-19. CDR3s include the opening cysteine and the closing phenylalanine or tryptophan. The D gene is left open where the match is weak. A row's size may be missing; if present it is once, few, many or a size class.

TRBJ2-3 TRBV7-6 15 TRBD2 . TGTGCCAGCAAAAGCGGGGGGCGGGTCACAGATACGCAGTATTTT CASKSGGRVTDTQYF
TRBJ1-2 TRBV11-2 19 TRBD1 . TGTGCCAGCAGTAGTCTCCCCGGGACAGGGACAAATTTTAACTATGGCTACACCTTC CASSSLPGTGTNFNYGYTF
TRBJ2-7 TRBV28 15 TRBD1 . TGTGCCAGCAGTCCGACAGGGGGAGGAGGCTACGAGCAGTACTTC CASSPTGGGGYEQYF
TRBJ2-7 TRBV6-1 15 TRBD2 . TGTGCCAGCAGTGACCTAGCGGGGGGGCCCTACGAGCAGTACTTC CASSDLAGGPYEQYF
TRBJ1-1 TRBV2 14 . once TGTGCCAGCAGGCTACAGGGCATGAGCACTGAAGCTTTCTTT CASRLQGMSTEAFF
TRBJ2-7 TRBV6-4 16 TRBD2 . TGTGCCAGCAGTGACTCGGGCGGGGGACCCAATTACGAGCAGTACTTC CASSDSGGGPNYEQYF
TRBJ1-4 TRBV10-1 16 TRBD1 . TGCGCCAGCAGATCCCCCCCTACAGGGGGAGGTGAAAAACTGTTTTTT CASRSPPTGGGEKLFF
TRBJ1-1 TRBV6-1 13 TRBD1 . TGTGCCAGCAGTGACACAGGGGCCACTGAAGCTTTCTTT CASSDTGATEAFF
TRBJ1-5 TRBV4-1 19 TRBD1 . TGCGCCAGCAGCCAAGATCTTTGGAAGGGGGCGGTTCGAAATCAGCCCCAGCATTTT CASSQDLWKGAVRNQPQHF
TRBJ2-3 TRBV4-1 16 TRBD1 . TGCGCCAGCAGCCAAGATCCGGACAGGGCCACAGATACGCAGTATTTT CASSQDPDRATDTQYF
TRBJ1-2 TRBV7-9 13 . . TGTGCCAGCAGCTTAGACCCAGGTTTTGGCTACACCTTC CASSLDPGFGYTF
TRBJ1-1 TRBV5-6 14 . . TGTGCCAGCAGCTTGGCGGACACATGGCAAGAAGCTTTCTTT CASSLADTWQEAFF
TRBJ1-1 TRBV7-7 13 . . TGTGCCAGCAGCCTCGACAGGAACACTGAAGCTTTCTTT CASSLDRNTEAFF
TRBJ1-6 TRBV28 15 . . TGTGCCAGCAGGTCACAATTCTCCTATAATTCACCCCTCCACTTT CASRSQFSYNSPLHF
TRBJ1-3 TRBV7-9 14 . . TGTGCCAGCAGCTCTCAGGACTCTGGAAACACCATATATTTT CASSSQDSGNTIYF
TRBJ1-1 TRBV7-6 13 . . TGTGCCAGTACGCAGGACTGGAACACTGAAGCTTTCTTT CASTQDWNTEAFF
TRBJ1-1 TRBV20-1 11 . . TGCAGTGCACAGCGGCTTCAGGGGGCTTTCTTT CSAQRLQGAFF
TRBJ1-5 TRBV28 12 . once TGTGCCAGCCTCGCAGGGAATCAGCCCCAGCATTTT CASLAGNQPQHF
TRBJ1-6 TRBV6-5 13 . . TGTGCCAGCAGTTACTCGAACGGGTCACCCCTCCACTTT CASSYSNGSPLHF
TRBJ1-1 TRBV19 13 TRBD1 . TGTGCCAGTGGGGACAGACAGAACACTGAAGCTTTCTTT CASGDRQNTEAFF
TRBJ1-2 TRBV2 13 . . TGTGCCAGCAGACCTACAGGGAACTATGGCTACACCTTC CASRPTGNYGYTF
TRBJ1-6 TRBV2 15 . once TGTGCCAGCAAGAGGGCCCTTGGGGTGAATTCACCCCTCCACTTT CASKRALGVNSPLHF
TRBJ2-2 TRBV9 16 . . TGTGCCAGCAGCGTAGGTCAGGGCTGGAACACCGGGGAGCTGTTTTTT CASSVGQGWNTGELFF
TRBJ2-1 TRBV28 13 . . TGTGCCAGCAGTTTGAGCGCAGTCGATGAGCAGTTCTTC CASSLSAVDEQFF
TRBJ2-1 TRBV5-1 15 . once TGCGCCAGCAGCTTGATGCCGGGGGAGGTCAATGAGCAGTTCTTC CASSLMPGEVNEQFF
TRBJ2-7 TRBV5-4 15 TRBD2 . TGTGCCAGCAGCTTGGACGGCGGGGGGGCCCACGAGCAGTACTTC CASSLDGGGAHEQYF
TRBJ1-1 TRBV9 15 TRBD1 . TGTGCCAGCAGCGCGACAGGGGGTGGGTACACTGAAGCTTTCTTT CASSATGGGYTEAFF
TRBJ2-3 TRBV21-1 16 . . TGTGCCAGCAGCACCACTGGGCGGGCGCACACAGATACGCAGTATTTT CASSTTGRAHTDTQYF
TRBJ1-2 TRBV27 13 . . TGTGCCAGCAGTTTATACCCCGTCACAGCCTACACCTTC CASSLYPVTAYTF
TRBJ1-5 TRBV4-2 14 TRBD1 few TGTGCCAGCAGCCAAGGACAGGGAGGTCAGCCCCAGCATTTT CASSQGQGGQPQHF
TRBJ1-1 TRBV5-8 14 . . TGTGCCAGCAGCCACCGACAGGTCCTCACTGAAGCTTTCTTT CASSHRQVLTEAFF
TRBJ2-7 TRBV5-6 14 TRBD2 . TGTGCCAGCAGCTTGGTGGGGGGGTCCTACGAGCAGTACTTC CASSLVGGSYEQYF
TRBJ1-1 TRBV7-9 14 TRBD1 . TGTGCCAGCAGCCTACAGGGGGGGAACACTGAAGCTTTCTTT CASSLQGGNTEAFF
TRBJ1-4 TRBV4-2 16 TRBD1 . TGTGCCAGCAGCCAGGGAACAGGGGGCAGTAATGAAAAACTGTTTTTT CASSQGTGGSNEKLFF
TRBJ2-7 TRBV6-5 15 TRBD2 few TGTGCCAGCACTGGACTAGCGGGGGAAGGCGACGAGCAGTACTTC CASTGLAGEGDEQYF
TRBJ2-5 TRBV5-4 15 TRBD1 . TGTGCCAGCAGAATGGACAGGGGGCAGCCAGAGACCCAGTACTTC CASRMDRGQPETQYF
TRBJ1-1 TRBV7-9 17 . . TGTGCCAGCAGCTTAGCGAGGGAGGGGAGGTTTGACACTGAAGCTTTCTTT CASSLAREGRFDTEAFF
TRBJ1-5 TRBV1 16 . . TGCACCAGCAGCCAAGAAGCGCGAATTCGGAGAGGGCCCCAGCATTTT CTSSQEARIRRGPQHF
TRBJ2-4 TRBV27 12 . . TGTGCCAGCACTGGCAGGGCGAACATTCAGTACTTC CASTGRANIQYF
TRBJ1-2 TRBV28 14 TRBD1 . TGTGCCAGCAGTTTGGGGGGACAGGGCTATGGCTACACCTTC CASSLGGQGYGYTF